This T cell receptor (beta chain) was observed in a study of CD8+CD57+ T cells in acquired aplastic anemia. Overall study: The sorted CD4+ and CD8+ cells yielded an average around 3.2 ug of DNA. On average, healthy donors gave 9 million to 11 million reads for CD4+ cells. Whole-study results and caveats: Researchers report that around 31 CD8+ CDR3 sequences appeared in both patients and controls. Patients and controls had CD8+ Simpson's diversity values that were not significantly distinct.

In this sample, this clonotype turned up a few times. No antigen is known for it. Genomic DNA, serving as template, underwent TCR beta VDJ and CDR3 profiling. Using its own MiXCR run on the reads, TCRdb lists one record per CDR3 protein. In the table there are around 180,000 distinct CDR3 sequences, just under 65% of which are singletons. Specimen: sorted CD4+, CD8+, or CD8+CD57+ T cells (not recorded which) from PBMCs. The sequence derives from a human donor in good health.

In nucleotides, the CDR3 is TGCAGCGCCGGGGGACAGGTCATGAACACTGAAGCTTTCTTT. Protein sequence: CSAGGQVMNTEAFF. V is TRBV29-1 and J is TRBJ1-1; 8 positions match TRBD1. The CDR3 consists of 14 residues. The trim removed 7 bases at V and 0 bases at J, leaving 7 bases unmatched. CDR1 SQVTM and CDR2 ANQGSEA come from the germline V gene.